The source of this T cell receptor beta chain is a study of T-cell memory formation after mild COVID-19. This clonotype was detected many times. TCRdb re-analysed the 5' RACE reads in MiXCR, keeping a single row per CDR3 protein. The sample consists of more than 150,000 distinct CDR3 sequences, under 14% of them appearing once. Trimming removed 4 bases from V and 1 base from J, with 10 bases in between. The germline V gene has CDR1 SQVTM and CDR2 ANQGSEA. This CDR3 spans 13 amino acids. The receptor was isolated from a man between 18 and 35 years old who had mild COVID-19 (a few samples of this study predate the infection). Cell type and time point are not known. V gene TRBV29-1 combines with J gene TRBJ1-1; D gene ambiguous. Sequenced material: PBMCs or a T cell subset sorted from them (not recorded which). CDR3: CSVVSPRNTEAFF. DNA for the CDR3: TGCAGCGTTGTTTCCCCACGGAACACTGAAGCTTTCTTT.